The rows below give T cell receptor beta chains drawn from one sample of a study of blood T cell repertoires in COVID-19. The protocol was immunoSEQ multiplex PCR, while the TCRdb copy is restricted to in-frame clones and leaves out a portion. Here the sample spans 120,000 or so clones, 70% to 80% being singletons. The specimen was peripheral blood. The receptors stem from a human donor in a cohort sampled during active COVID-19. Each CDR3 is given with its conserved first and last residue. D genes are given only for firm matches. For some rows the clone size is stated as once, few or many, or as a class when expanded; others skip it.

CDR3nt: TGTGCCAGCAGGGACAGACCTAATTCACCCCTCCACTTT; CDR3aa: CASRDRPNSPLHF; d_gene: .; v_gene: TRBV6-5; abundance: once; j_gene: TRBJ1-6
CDR3nt: TGTGCCAGCAATCGGACAGGGGCCACCTACGAGCAGTACTTC; CDR3aa: CASNRTGATYEQYF; d_gene: TRBD1; v_gene: TRBV2; abundance: .; j_gene: TRBJ2-7
CDR3nt: TGTGCCAGCAGTTACTCGGAGGGGTCACCCCTCCACTTT; CDR3aa: CASSYSEGSPLHF; d_gene: .; v_gene: TRBV6-6; abundance: .; j_gene: TRBJ1-6
CDR3nt: TGTGCCAGCAGCCAGAGGCCAGGGAGGGACGAGCAGTACTTC; CDR3aa: CASSQRPGRDEQYF; d_gene: TRBD2; v_gene: TRBV7-8; abundance: once; j_gene: TRBJ2-7
CDR3nt: TGTGCCAGCAGCCAGTGGGCTGACCGGGCCAAAAACATTCAGTACTTC; CDR3aa: CASSQWADRAKNIQYF; d_gene: .; v_gene: TRBV3-1/TRBV3-2; abundance: .; j_gene: TRBJ2-4
CDR3nt: TGTGCCAGCAGCCAGAACACTGAAGCTTTCTTT; CDR3aa: CASSQNTEAFF; d_gene: .; v_gene: TRBV12-3/TRBV12-4; abundance: .; j_gene: TRBJ1-1
CDR3nt: TGTGCCAGCTCCCTAACTAGCGGGACAGGTAATGAGCAGTTCTTC; CDR3aa: CASSLTSGTGNEQFF; d_gene: TRBD2; v_gene: TRBV9; abundance: few; j_gene: TRBJ2-1
CDR3nt: TGTGCCTGTGACAGGGTCGGTGGCTACACCTTC; CDR3aa: CACDRVGGYTF; d_gene: TRBD1; v_gene: TRBV7-9; abundance: .; j_gene: TRBJ1-2
CDR3nt: TGCGCCAGCAGCTTAACCCGACAGTCTTATGGCTACACCTTC; CDR3aa: CASSLTRQSYGYTF; d_gene: .; v_gene: TRBV5-1; abundance: .; j_gene: TRBJ1-2
CDR3nt: TGCGCCAGCAGCTCGGACAGGCCTTCTAACACTGAAGCTTTCTTT; CDR3aa: CASSSDRPSNTEAFF; d_gene: TRBD1; v_gene: TRBV5-1; abundance: .; j_gene: TRBJ1-1
CDR3nt: TGTGCCAGCAGCTCGGGGACAAACTCTGGAAACACCATATATTTT; CDR3aa: CASSSGTNSGNTIYF; d_gene: .; v_gene: TRBV5-4; abundance: once; j_gene: TRBJ1-3
CDR3nt: TGTGCCAGCAGCCAAGGCCCGACAGGGGGAGTTGGCTACACCTTC; CDR3aa: CASSQGPTGGVGYTF; d_gene: TRBD1; v_gene: TRBV5-5; abundance: .; j_gene: TRBJ1-2
CDR3nt: TGTGCCAGCAGACGGGGGGGCGCCAGCAATCAGCCCCAGCATTTT; CDR3aa: CASRRGGASNQPQHF; d_gene: .; v_gene: TRBV28; abundance: .; j_gene: TRBJ1-5
CDR3nt: TGTGCCTGGAGTTCAGGACAGGGCTACGAGCAGTACTTC; CDR3aa: CAWSSGQGYEQYF; d_gene: TRBD1; v_gene: TRBV30; abundance: .; j_gene: TRBJ2-7
CDR3nt: TGTGCCAGCAGCTTAGCGGTCCGGACAGGAGTGGAGACCCAGTACTTC; CDR3aa: CASSLAVRTGVETQYF; d_gene: TRBD1; v_gene: TRBV7-9; abundance: .; j_gene: TRBJ2-5
CDR3nt: TGTGCCAGCAGCTTACTAGGTGGGGAGCAGTACTTC; CDR3aa: CASSLLGGEQYF; d_gene: .; v_gene: TRBV7-9; abundance: few; j_gene: TRBJ2-7
CDR3nt: TGTGCCAGTGATCTAATGGACAGGGCAGATCAGCCCCAGCATTTT; CDR3aa: CASDLMDRADQPQHF; d_gene: TRBD1; v_gene: TRBV19; abundance: .; j_gene: TRBJ1-5
CDR3nt: TGTGCCAGCAGCTTAGATGAGGTGAACACTGAAGCTTTCTTT; CDR3aa: CASSLDEVNTEAFF; d_gene: .; v_gene: TRBV7-2; abundance: .; j_gene: TRBJ1-1
CDR3nt: TGTGCCAGCAGCTTGGCGGGTCTCTCGACAGGGGAAACCTACGAGCAGTACTTC; CDR3aa: CASSLAGLSTGETYEQYF; d_gene: TRBD1; v_gene: TRBV5-4; abundance: .; j_gene: TRBJ2-7
CDR3nt: TGTGCCAGCAGTTTAACGACTAGTGGGAAAGCCGAGCAGTACTTC; CDR3aa: CASSLTTSGKAEQYF; d_gene: .; v_gene: TRBV27; abundance: .; j_gene: TRBJ2-7
CDR3nt: TGTGCCAGCAGTGAAAACAGGCGCAATCAGCCCCAGCATTTT; CDR3aa: CASSENRRNQPQHF; d_gene: .; v_gene: TRBV6-1; abundance: .; j_gene: TRBJ1-5
CDR3nt: TGTGCCAGCAGTTGGGGGCAGGTGAACACTGAAGCTTTCTTT; CDR3aa: CASSWGQVNTEAFF; d_gene: .; v_gene: TRBV9; abundance: .; j_gene: TRBJ1-1
CDR3nt: TGTGCCAGCAGCGAAACAGGGGGCTTGGATGAAAAACTGTTTTTT; CDR3aa: CASSETGGLDEKLFF; d_gene: TRBD1; v_gene: TRBV7-9; abundance: .; j_gene: TRBJ1-4
CDR3nt: TGTGCCAGCTCGCCGATCGGAGGACTAGCGGACTCCTCCTACGAGCAGTACTTC; CDR3aa: CASSPIGGLADSSYEQYF; d_gene: TRBD2; v_gene: TRBV18; abundance: .; j_gene: TRBJ2-7
CDR3nt: TGTGCCAGCAGCTTCACGACAGCCTACGAGCAGTACTTC; CDR3aa: CASSFTTAYEQYF; d_gene: .; v_gene: TRBV7-2; abundance: .; j_gene: TRBJ2-7
CDR3nt: TGTGCCAGTAGTATGACAGACTCTTCCTATGGCTACACCTTC; CDR3aa: CASSMTDSSYGYTF; d_gene: .; v_gene: TRBV19; abundance: few; j_gene: TRBJ1-2
CDR3nt: TGTGCCAGTAGTTCAGGACAGGGAGCCTACGAGCAGTACTTC; CDR3aa: CASSSGQGAYEQYF; d_gene: TRBD1; v_gene: TRBV19; abundance: .; j_gene: TRBJ2-7
CDR3nt: TGTGCCAGCAGACCGCGACTGGAATTCTACGAGCAGTACTTC; CDR3aa: CASRPRLEFYEQYF; d_gene: .; v_gene: TRBV6-5; abundance: once; j_gene: TRBJ2-7
CDR3nt: TGTGCCAGCAGCTTAGCGGGACAGGGTGGCGAGCAGTACTTC; CDR3aa: CASSLAGQGGEQYF; d_gene: TRBD1; v_gene: TRBV7-8; abundance: once; j_gene: TRBJ2-7
CDR3nt: TGCGCCAGCAGCCAGCCAGAAAGCAATCAGCCCCAGCATTTT; CDR3aa: CASSQPESNQPQHF; d_gene: .; v_gene: TRBV4-1; abundance: .; j_gene: TRBJ1-5
CDR3nt: TGTGCCAGCAGTACTATCCCGGGACAGAATATGAACACTGAAGCTTTCTTT; CDR3aa: CASSTIPGQNMNTEAFF; d_gene: TRBD1; v_gene: TRBV28; abundance: .; j_gene: TRBJ1-1
CDR3nt: TGTGCCAGCAGTACATCGAACACTGAAGCTTTCTTT; CDR3aa: CASSTSNTEAFF; d_gene: .; v_gene: TRBV6-5; abundance: .; j_gene: TRBJ1-1
CDR3nt: TGCGCCAGCAGCCAAGATAGCGGGGGGTTCAATGAGCAGTTCTTC; CDR3aa: CASSQDSGGFNEQFF; d_gene: TRBD2; v_gene: TRBV4-1; abundance: .; j_gene: TRBJ2-1
CDR3nt: TGTGCCAGCAGTGAAAGGGGGCTGAACACTGAAGCTTTCTTT; CDR3aa: CASSERGLNTEAFF; d_gene: TRBD1; v_gene: TRBV6-1; abundance: .; j_gene: TRBJ1-1
CDR3nt: TGTGCCAGCAGCTTGAGAGGGACAGGACCTAATCAGCCCCAGCATTTT; CDR3aa: CASSLRGTGPNQPQHF; d_gene: TRBD1; v_gene: TRBV5-8; abundance: .; j_gene: TRBJ1-5
CDR3nt: TGTGCCACCAGCAGAGGCCGAACAGGGATTAATGAAAAACTGTTTTTT; CDR3aa: CATSRGRTGINEKLFF; d_gene: .; v_gene: TRBV15; abundance: .; j_gene: TRBJ1-4
CDR3nt: TGTGCCAGCAGCTTCGGGACAGGGAGTCGGGGCTACACCTTC; CDR3aa: CASSFGTGSRGYTF; d_gene: TRBD1; v_gene: TRBV5-6; abundance: .; j_gene: TRBJ1-2
CDR3nt: TGCGCCAGCAGCCAACCACGGGACAGGGGAGACTATGGCTACACCTTC; CDR3aa: CASSQPRDRGDYGYTF; d_gene: TRBD1; v_gene: TRBV4-1; abundance: .; j_gene: TRBJ1-2
CDR3nt: TGTGCCAGCAGCCCCGTTTCGACAGGACGTGAAAAACTGTTTTTT; CDR3aa: CASSPVSTGREKLFF; d_gene: .; v_gene: TRBV11-2; abundance: .; j_gene: TRBJ1-4
CDR3nt: TGTGCAAGTCGCTTAGCCATTAGCGGGAGGGCCCACGAGCAGTACTTC; CDR3aa: CASRLAISGRAHEQYF; d_gene: .; v_gene: TRBV12-2; abundance: .; j_gene: TRBJ2-7
CDR3nt: TGTGCCAGCAGCCCCATGGGGGGGGAAGGGGAGACCCAGTACTTC; CDR3aa: CASSPMGGEGETQYF; d_gene: TRBD2; v_gene: TRBV7-9; abundance: .; j_gene: TRBJ2-5
CDR3nt: TGTGCCAGTACCACCATGGAGAGTTTGTTTAGCAATCAGCCCCAGCATTTT; CDR3aa: CASTTMESLFSNQPQHF; d_gene: .; v_gene: TRBV19; abundance: .; j_gene: TRBJ1-5
CDR3nt: TGTGCCTGGACCTCAACTTCGACTAGCAGGTATTTT; CDR3aa: CAWTSTSTSRYF; d_gene: TRBD2; v_gene: TRBV30; abundance: .; j_gene: TRBJ2-3
CDR3nt: TGTGCCAGCCAGATGCAGGGGGCATACAATGAGCAGTTCTTC; CDR3aa: CASQMQGAYNEQFF; d_gene: TRBD1; v_gene: TRBV11-2; abundance: .; j_gene: TRBJ2-1
CDR3nt: TGTGCCAGCAGTTTGGGGCTAGCGGGCGAGCAGTACTTC; CDR3aa: CASSLGLAGEQYF; d_gene: TRBD2; v_gene: TRBV27; abundance: .; j_gene: TRBJ2-7
CDR3nt: TGCGCCAGCAGCCCCACCTGGGACAGGGGGCTTGAGCAGTACTTC; CDR3aa: CASSPTWDRGLEQYF; d_gene: TRBD1; v_gene: TRBV4-1; abundance: .; j_gene: TRBJ2-7
CDR3nt: TGTGCCAGCAGTTCCGATCGAAGCGCTAGCACAGATACGCAGTATTTT; CDR3aa: CASSSDRSASTDTQYF; d_gene: .; v_gene: TRBV28; abundance: .; j_gene: TRBJ2-3